The present entry profiles one T cell receptor beta chain with its context. Its antigen specificity is not known. Base qualities are not at hand, and no much larger clone is one base apart. This sample is drawn from a study of shared clonotypes between healthy human individuals (TCRdb year 2020). With respect to the entire study: A couple of women and a few men aged 18 to 49 years were included in the cohort. Per donor, three plates each were used for CD4 naive and CD4 memory, two for CD8 naive, and one for CD8 memory. Each donor's leukapheresis produced roughly between roughly 0.85 and 10 billion PBMCs. Blood TCR repertoires of roughly 5 healthy adults were deeply sequenced to estimate repertoire size and the extent of clonotype sharing between individuals. To increase sequencing depth and limit assay-specific biases, different laboratories used diverse techniques to prepare libraries and sequence TCR repertoires. General conclusions and limits of the study: Naive subsets generally had larger estimated clonotype richness than memory subsets did. Based on pairwise subsampling, the degree of clonotype sharing among donors was expected to be affected by sequencing depth. Even with the large sequencing depth, rarefaction of the sorted-subset datasets indicated that sequencing was incomplete. Because the study included a small number of donors, the genetic and exposure-history diversity represented was limited. Sampling was restricted to blood, and TCR repertoires in tissue are likely to differ from TCR repertoires in blood. About 5% of naive CD4, 3% to 4% of naive CD8, 2.3% of memory CD4, and 0.4% of memory CD8 clonotypes were shared across several donors. Compared with non-shared clonotypes, clonotypes shared by all four sorted-subset donors had higher generation probabilities.

Using the deep immunoSEQ assay, multiplex PCR amplified TCR CDR3 regions from genomic DNA. Genomic DNA extracted from each cell subset was distributed evenly over all wells of several immunoSEQ 96-well plates, and each plate served as one replicate. For sorted subsets, around 200 ng genomic DNA, equal to some 30,000 T cell genomes, was loaded into each replicate PCR. Purified libraries were measured with a Qubit 3.0 fluorometer, size-checked on a Bioanalyzer 2100, and measured again with the KAPA Library Quantification kit. Each immunoSEQ 96-well plate was sequenced on its own single-read 150-cycle Illumina NextSeq 550 flow cell. As for how the authors treated the data: Because the immunoSEQ output held only junctional sequences and lacked quality scores, the filtering could not match the filtering applied to full-length reads. To assign V/J genes and CDR3, sequences were annotated using PyIR, a Python wrapper for IgBLAST v1.9, with IMGT germline references. Reads with weak V/J assignments (E-value above 1e-6), missing CDR3, stop codons, out-of-frame junctions, or ambiguous translated residues were removed. V3J clonotypes were defined as sequences sharing the same inferred V gene, J gene, and CDR3 amino acid sequence. The percentage overlap between two repertoires was calculated by dividing the number of shared unique clonotypes by the size of the smaller repertoire. Richness of each repertoire was evaluated using RTK rarefaction, the Chao1 estimator, and Recon v2.1 estimates of unobserved clonotypes. Generation probabilities for all TCRbeta clonotypes obtained by the gDNA method from a few donors were computed using OLGA. Held by TCRdb, this immuneACCESS table contains in-frame sequences only and omits some clones. Under half of the omission traces to an unresolved V gene where checked; the cause of the rest is unknown. That table supplies the V and J calls and clone size; D and trimming were determined from the DNA. Across this sample there are millions of clones, with 80% to 95% seen only once. The ten most abundant clones make up about 0.41% of the sample.

Healthy HIV-negative adults with no recently reported acute infections or vaccinations were included as donors. Every donor was a Caucasian adult living in Nashville, Tennessee, USA. Magnetic negative selection was used to enrich CD4+ T cells, after which naive cells were positively selected on CD45RA and the negative fraction became the memory subset. Blood was obtained by leukapheresis, after which PBMCs were separated by Ficoll-Histopaque density gradient centrifugation and cryopreserved in liquid nitrogen vapor phase. Analytical flow cytometry was used to check the purity and quantity of every magnetically sorted T cell population. Genomic DNA was isolated from every sorted fraction and measured by UV absorbance on a Nanodrop 2000c. Sequenced material: naive CD4+ T cells from PBMCs. The sample's cell subset or site label is to be understood as: CD45RA+ positively selected. The receptor was isolated from a man younger than 30 in good health. Some clones in this sample may be carry-over from other donors' samples.

Here is the DNA: TGTGCCAGCAGTTCCCGGACTAGCGGGAGTGCCGGGGAGCTGTTTTTT. It translates as CASSSRTSGSAGELFF. Recombination joined TRBV28 with TRBJ2-2, with TRBD2 matching 13 junction bases. The CDR3, cysteine through phenylalanine, is 16 amino acids long. The DNA shown is the 48-base CDR3, in frame from base 1. The germline V and J ends show losses of 4 bases and 6 bases respectively, and no gene match explains 5 bases of the junction. Sequences MDHEN (CDR1) and SYDVKM (CDR2) are obtained from the germline V gene.